This is a list of T cell receptor beta chains from one sample in a study of cytomegalovirus exposure and HLA in healthy donors. TCRdb's table, derived via immunoSEQ multiplex PCR, lists solely in-frame clones and lacks some. Found here are tens of thousands of clones; the top ten clones hold around 17%. The sample consisted of PBMCs. These receptors all stem from a male donor in good health and CMV-seropositive. CDR3s include the opening cysteine and the closing phenylalanine or tryptophan. D genes are given only for firm matches.

d_call j_call v_call cdr3_aa cdr3_nt
TRBD2 TRBJ2-7 TRBV9 CASSLSSGGLSYEQYF TGTGCCAGCAGCCTGAGTAGCGGGGGGCTCTCCTACGAGCAGTACTTC
NA TRBJ1-2 TRBV12-1 CASSFATGAYGYTF NA
NA TRBJ1-2 TRBV27 CASRIYERSDRGYTF TGTGCCAGCAGAATATATGAGAGGTCTGACAGGGGCTACACCTTC
TRBD1 TRBJ1-6 TRBV30 CAWSVGQENSPLHF TGTGCCTGGAGTGTTGGACAGGAAAATTCACCCCTCCACTTT
NA TRBJ1-2 TRBV28 CAVGREGGYTF TGTGCGGTCGGCAGGGAGGGTGGCTACACCTTC
TRBD2 TRBJ2-7 TRBV7-9 CASSPGGRGSDEQYF TGTGCCAGCAGCCCGGGCGGGCGCGGGAGTGACGAGCAGTACTTC
NA TRBJ1-2 TRBV7-2 CASSLRSQGPIGYTF TGTGCCAGCAGCTTAAGATCGCAGGGGCCTATTGGCTACACCTTC
NA TRBJ2-1 TRBV14 CASSQVTSYNEQFF TGTGCCAGCAGCCAAGTTACCAGTTACAATGAGCAGTTCTTC
NA TRBJ2-5 TRBV11-2 CASSLVGGRNQETQYF TGTGCCAGCAGCTTAGTAGGCGGGCGGAACCAAGAGACCCAGTACTTC
NA TRBJ1-5 TRBV28 CASSWPGHQPQHF TGTGCCAGCAGTTGGCCAGGGCATCAGCCCCAGCATTTT
NA TRBJ2-2 TRBV27 CASSLEGSVSGELFF TGTGCCAGCAGTTTAGAAGGTAGCGTGAGCGGGGAGCTGTTTTTT
NA TRBJ1-2 TRBV5-6 CASSSLNTNYGYTF TGTGCCAGCAGCTCCCTTAACACTAACTATGGCTACACCTTC
NA TRBJ2-7 TRBV6-4 CASSEAGEGEQYF TGTGCCAGCAGTGAGGCAGGGGAAGGTGAGCAGTACTTC
NA TRBJ2-1 TRBV5-1 CASSLEGTSNEQFF TGCGCCAGCAGCTTGGAAGGGACTTCCAATGAGCAGTTCTTC
TRBD1 TRBJ2-7 TRBV11-2 CASSIDRVGEQYF TGTGCCAGCAGCATCGACAGGGTTGGCGAGCAGTACTTC
NA TRBJ2-2 TRBV28 CASTGQMNTGELFF TGTGCCAGCACTGGGCAGATGAACACCGGGGAGCTGTTTTTT
NA TRBJ2-5 TRBV25-1 CASSESRRGRETQYF TGTGCCAGCAGTGAATCCCGCAGGGGAAGGGAGACCCAGTACTTC
TRBD1 TRBJ1-2 TRBV4-3 CASSQLNRDRGNGYTF TGCGCCAGCAGCCAACTAAACCGGGACAGGGGGAATGGCTACACCTTC
NA TRBJ2-7 TRBV7-2 CASSYYRAPHEQYF TGTGCCAGCAGCTACTACAGGGCACCTCACGAGCAGTACTTC
NA TRBJ1-2 TRBV5-1 CASSRGMANYGYTF TGCGCCAGCAGCAGGGGAATGGCCAACTATGGCTACACCTTC
TRBD1 TRBJ2-6 TRBV4-3 CASSQVTGGWANVLTF TGCGCCAGCAGCCAAGTTACAGGGGGCTGGGCCAACGTCCTGACTTTC